This TCR beta chain was obtained from a study of blood T cell repertoires in COVID-19. This clone appeared once. Study processing details: From reference gene primer amplification, estimates of nucleated cell counts were derived. Profiled with immunoSEQ multiplex PCR; TCRdb holds only in-frame clones, not every one. V, J and clone size derive from that table, while D and trimming were established from the DNA sequence. The table lists some 110,000 clones, roughly 84% of them singletons. This CDR3 comprises 14 residues. V was clipped by 5 bases and J by 3 bases; unmatched bases: 8. Germline V gene sequence: CDR1 SGHDT, CDR2 YYEEEE.

Sequencing was carried out using peripheral blood. The receptor was isolated from a man in his forties with acute or convalescent COVID-19. The V call is TRBV5-6, the J call TRBJ2-7, with TRBD1 matching over 7 bases. Here the CDR3 DNA reads TGTGCCAGCAGAAGACAGGGCGCGGGCTACGAGCAGTACTTC. It encodes CASRRQGAGYEQYF. Using reference TRBV5-6 and TRBJ2-7 for the parts outside the CDR3, the full variable domain is DAGVTQSPTHLIKTRGQQVTLRCSPKSGHDTVSWYQQALGQGPQFIFQYYEEEERQRGNFPDRFSGHQFPNYSSELNVNALLLGDSALYLCASRRQGAGYEQYFGPGTRLTVT.